The source of this TCR beta chain is a study of T cell responses to AZD1222 COVID-19 vaccine (dated by TCRdb to about 2021). Study-level background: A total of under 250 trial participants underwent TCR sequencing, of whom approximately 200 had received two doses of AZD1222 and about 25 had received two doses of the MenACWY control vaccine. Enrollment into the trials was organized by age into subgroups of 18-55, 56-69 and 70-plus years, and those subgroups contained about 160, 30 and 59 TCR-sequenced participants, respectively.

The CDR3 regions of human TCRbeta chains were subjected to immunosequencing. The authors' pipeline ran thus. TCRs in the repertoires were compared against a reference library of SARS-CoV-2-specific TCRs that had been generated with the MIRA antigen-specificity platform. Breadth was defined as the fraction of unique TCRs that were SARS-CoV-2-associated. Depth was defined as the fraction of total T cells that were SARS-CoV-2-associated. Using the MIRA data, every spike-specific TCR was mapped to the spike region that the TCR reacted to and assigned to either a CD4 or a CD8 class. Log10-transformed breadth and depth values were compared by one-way ANOVA with Sidak's multiple comparisons tests. This is the immuneACCESS table as TCRdb keeps it, with only in-frame sequences that have V and J called. A part of the clones is gone; compared with another copy, unresolved V genes explain less than half, and the rest is unexplained. That table is the source of V, J and clone size, and D and trimming were worked out from the DNA. Here the sample has 110,000 or so clones; roughly 91% occur a single time. The ten largest clones take up roughly 3.8% of the sample.

CDR3 length: 16 amino acids, cysteine to phenylalanine. The kept DNA is CDR3 alone, 48 bases in frame from the first base. The germline V gene (reference sequence) supplies CDR1 GTSNPN and CDR2 SVGIG. V lost 0 bases and J lost 5 bases, and the count of bases not matched to a germline gene is 11. The paper as a whole reports these results and caveats: Nearly half of unique spike-specific TCRs reportedly recognized epitopes outside regions mutated in the B.1.351 and B.1.1.7 variants. CD4 TCRs associated with the vaccine covered the entire spike protein, and the dominant responses were in regions 160-218 and 743-854. Conclusions about previously exposed vaccinees are limited, since just 5 to 7 AZD1222 recipients were seropositive for SARS-CoV-2 at baseline. The 56-69-year group was small, and its depth increase did not reach significance, likely because of low power. Because no day 14 peak-response samples were available, the repertoires could be characterized only after the peak T cell response. Most participants were white British and females outnumbered males, and the authors suggested that clonal diversity may have been underestimated. A significant rise in spike-specific TCR breadth and depth was observed after two AZD1222 doses relative to day 0 and relative to MenACWY recipients.

This specimen's time point label, interpreted: about 28 days (+/-7) after the second vaccine dose. Because spike-specific TCR depth and breadth did not differ between the two schedules, AZD1222 recipients who got a second dose at roughly 4 weeks were pooled with those who got a second dose at roughly 12 weeks. Vaccinee samples were obtained from the UK trials COV001 and COV002, which included a single-blind randomized controlled phase 2/3 trial of AZD1222 (ChAdOx1 nCoV-19) in healthy adults. For TCRbeta chain sequencing, PBMC samples from trial participants were taken at day 0 and at day 28 after the second dose. About this clone itself: There is no known antigen for this receptor. Qualities for individual bases were not recorded, and no much larger clone is one base off.

The sequence links TRBV30 to TRBJ2-7, with 9 middle bases fitting TRBD1. The sample was peripheral blood, taken 28 days after the second AZD1222 dose. The TCR originated in an adult who received the AZD1222 COVID-19 vaccine. Read as DNA, the sequence is TGTGCCTGGAGTGTACGTCTTGGGACAGGGACCCACGAGCAGTACTTC. The translation is CAWSVRLGTGTHEQYF.